Each of the 5 T cell receptor beta chains below was sequenced from the same sample in a study of cytomegalovirus exposure and HLA in healthy donors. Profiling relied on immunoSEQ multiplex PCR, and the TCRdb table lists in-frame clones only, not all of them. The table shows about 240,000 clones, with 86% occurring only once. Sequencing was carried out using PBMCs. The receptors here all came from a woman under 40 in good health and CMV-seropositive.

The chain has TRBV9 and TRBJ2-7, with TRBD2 matching 12 bases. CDR3 length equals 16 residues. The germline V gene has CDR1 SGDLS and CDR2 YYNGEE. With V trimmed by 0 bases and J by 0 bases, 1 base remained unmatched. CDR3 loop: CASSVGLAGASYEQYF. For the CDR3, the DNA is TGTGCCAGCAGCGTAGGACTAGCGGGGGCCTCCTACGAGCAGTACTTC.

This clone was observed a single time. The chain joins TRBV5-1 to TRBJ1-4; possibly TRBD1 for D (5 bases). CDR1 is SGHRS and CDR2 is YFSETQ in the germline V gene. The V end lost 4 bases, the J end lost 8 bases, and 15 bases lay between the germline ends. The CDR3 has 14 amino acids. CDR3 sequence reads: CASSRDWVKEKLFF. In DNA, the CDR3 is TGCGCCAGCAGCCGGGACTGGGTGAAAGAAAAACTGTTTTTT.

V usage is TRBV9 and J usage is TRBJ1-1; D ambiguous. The CDR3 loop spans 15 amino acids. Between the trimmed V and J ends, which lost 0 bases and 1 base, there was a span of 10 bases. The germline CDR1 and CDR2 sequences are SGDLS and YYNGEE. CDR3 region: CASSVVERWNTEAFF. The DNA of the CDR3 is TGTGCCAGCAGCGTAGTTGAGCGCTGGAACACTGAAGCTTTCTTT.

The chain is built from TRBV27 and TRBJ2-3; tentatively, D is TRBD2 (6 bases). With 5 bases removed from V and 0 bases from J, the gap between germline ends came to 18 bases. The CDR3 contains 17 residues. Germline CDR1 is MNHEY and CDR2 is SMNVEV (reference sequence). The CDR3 protein is CASSLAWYGTSTDTQYF. CDR3 coding DNA: TGTGCCAGCAGTCTGGCGTGGTACGGGACTAGCACAGATACGCAGTATTTT.

The chain uses TRBV6-1 and TRBJ2-3; 13 nucleotides match TRBD2. The length of the CDR3 is 15 residues. V lost 6 bases to trimming and J lost 4 bases; unmatched junction nucleotides: 4. Germline lookup yields CDR1 MNHNS and CDR2 SASEGT. CDR3 region: CASRGLAGVADTQYF. The CDR3, as DNA: TGTGCCAGCAGAGGACTAGCGGGAGTTGCAGATACGCAGTATTTT.